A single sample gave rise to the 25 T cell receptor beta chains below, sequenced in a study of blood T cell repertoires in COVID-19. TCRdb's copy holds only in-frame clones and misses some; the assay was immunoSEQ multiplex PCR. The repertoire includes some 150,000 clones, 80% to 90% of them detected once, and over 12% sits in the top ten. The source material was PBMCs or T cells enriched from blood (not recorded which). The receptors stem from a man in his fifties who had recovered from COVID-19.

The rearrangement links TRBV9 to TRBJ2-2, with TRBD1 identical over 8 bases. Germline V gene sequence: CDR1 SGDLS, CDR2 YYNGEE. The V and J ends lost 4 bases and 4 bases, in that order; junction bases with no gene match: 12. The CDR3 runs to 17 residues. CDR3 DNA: TGTGCCAGCAGCTTAATCGGGCAGGGGGCGCGCACCGGGGAGCTGTTTTTT. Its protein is CASSLIGQGARTGELFF.

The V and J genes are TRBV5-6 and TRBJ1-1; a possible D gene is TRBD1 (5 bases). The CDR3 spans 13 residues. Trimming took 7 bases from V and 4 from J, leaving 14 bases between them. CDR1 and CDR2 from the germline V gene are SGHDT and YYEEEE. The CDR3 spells CASASRGGTEAFF. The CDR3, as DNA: TGTGCCAGCGCCAGCCGGGGGGGCACTGAAGCTTTCTTT.

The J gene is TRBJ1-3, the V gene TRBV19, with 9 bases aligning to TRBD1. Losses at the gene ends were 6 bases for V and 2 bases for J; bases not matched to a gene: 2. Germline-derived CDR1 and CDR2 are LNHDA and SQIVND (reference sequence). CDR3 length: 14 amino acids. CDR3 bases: TGTGCCAGTAGCAGGACAGGGGCTGGAAACACCATATATTTT. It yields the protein CASSRTGAGNTIYF.

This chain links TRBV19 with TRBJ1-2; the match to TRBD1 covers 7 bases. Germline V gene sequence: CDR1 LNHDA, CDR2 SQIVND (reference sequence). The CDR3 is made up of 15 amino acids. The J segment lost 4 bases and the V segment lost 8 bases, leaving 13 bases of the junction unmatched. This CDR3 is CASGREATGSYGYTF. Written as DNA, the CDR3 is TGTGCCAGTGGCCGTGAGGCGACAGGGTCCTATGGCTACACCTTC.

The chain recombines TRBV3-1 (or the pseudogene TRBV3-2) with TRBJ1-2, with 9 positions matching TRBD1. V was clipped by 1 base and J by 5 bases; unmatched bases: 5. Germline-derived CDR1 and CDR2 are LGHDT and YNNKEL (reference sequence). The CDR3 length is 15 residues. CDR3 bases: TGTGCCAGCAGCCAAGGTCGGACAGGGGTATATGGCTACACCTTC. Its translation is CASSQGRTGVYGYTF.

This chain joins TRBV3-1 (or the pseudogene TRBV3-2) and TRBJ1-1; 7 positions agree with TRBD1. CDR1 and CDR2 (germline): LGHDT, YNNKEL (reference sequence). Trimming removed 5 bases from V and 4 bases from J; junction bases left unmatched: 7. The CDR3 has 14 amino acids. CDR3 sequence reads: CASSNRGDGTEAFF. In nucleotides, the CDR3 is TGTGCCAGCAGCAACAGGGGCGACGGCACTGAAGCTTTCTTT.

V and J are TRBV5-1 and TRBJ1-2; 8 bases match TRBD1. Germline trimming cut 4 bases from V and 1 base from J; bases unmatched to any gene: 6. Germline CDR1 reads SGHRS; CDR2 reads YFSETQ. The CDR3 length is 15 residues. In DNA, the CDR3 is TGCGCCAGCAGCGGGGGACAGGTGGGTAACTATGGCTACACCTTC. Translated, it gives CASSGGQVGNYGYTF.

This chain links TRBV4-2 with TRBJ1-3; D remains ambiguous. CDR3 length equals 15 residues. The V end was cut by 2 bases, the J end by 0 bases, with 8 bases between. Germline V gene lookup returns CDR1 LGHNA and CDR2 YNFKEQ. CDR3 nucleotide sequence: TGTGCCAGCAGCCAACCGCGTATCTCTGGAAACACCATATATTTT. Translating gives CASSQPRISGNTIYF.

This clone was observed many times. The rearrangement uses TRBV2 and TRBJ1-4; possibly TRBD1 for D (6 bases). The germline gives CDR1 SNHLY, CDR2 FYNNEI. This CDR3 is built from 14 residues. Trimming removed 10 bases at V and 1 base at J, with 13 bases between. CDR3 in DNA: TGTGCCAACCGGGACACCGTAACTAATGAAAAACTGTTTTTT. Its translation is CANRDTVTNEKLFF.

The DNA of the CDR3 is TGCGCCAGCAGTGAGGAAGCAGGGAACACTGAAGCTTTCTTT. This sequence encodes CASSEEAGNTEAFF. J is TRBJ1-1 and V is TRBV10-2; D not certain. Germline V CDR1 and CDR2: WSHSY, SAAADI. The CDR3 length is 14 residues. The V and J ends lost 2 bases and 1 base respectively, with 8 bases between them.

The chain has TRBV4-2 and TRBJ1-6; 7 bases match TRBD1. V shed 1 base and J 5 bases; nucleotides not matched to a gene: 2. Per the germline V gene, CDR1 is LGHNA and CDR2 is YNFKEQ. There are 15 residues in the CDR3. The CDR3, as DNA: TGTGCCAGCAGCCAAGGGCAGGGGGATAATTCACCCCTCCACTTT. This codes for CASSQGQGDNSPLHF.

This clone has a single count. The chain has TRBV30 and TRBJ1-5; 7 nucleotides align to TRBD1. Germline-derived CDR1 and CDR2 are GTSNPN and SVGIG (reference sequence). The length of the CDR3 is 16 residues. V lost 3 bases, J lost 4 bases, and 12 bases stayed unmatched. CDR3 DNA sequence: TGTGCCTGGAGCGAGGGGGCAGGAAACCTAAATCAGCCCCAGCATTTT. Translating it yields CAWSEGAGNLNQPQHF. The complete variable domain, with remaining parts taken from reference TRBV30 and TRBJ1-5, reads SQTIHQWPATLVQPVGSPLSLECTVEGTSNPNLYWYRQAAGRGLQLLFYSVGIGQISSEVPQNLSASRPQDRQFILSSKKLLLSDSGFYLCAWSEGAGNLNQPQHFGDGTRLSIL.

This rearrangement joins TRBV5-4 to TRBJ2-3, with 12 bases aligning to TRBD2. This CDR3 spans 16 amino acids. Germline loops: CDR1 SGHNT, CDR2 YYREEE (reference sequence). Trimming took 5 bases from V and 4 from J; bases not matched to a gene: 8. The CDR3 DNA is TGTGCCAGCAGTCGTACTAGCGGGGGGAGGGCAGATACGCAGTATTTT. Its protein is CASSRTSGGRADTQYF.

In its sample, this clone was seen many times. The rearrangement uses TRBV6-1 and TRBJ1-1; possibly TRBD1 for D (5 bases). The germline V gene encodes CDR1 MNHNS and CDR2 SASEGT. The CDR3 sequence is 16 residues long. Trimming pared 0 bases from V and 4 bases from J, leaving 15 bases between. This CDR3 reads CASSEAIGASGTEAFF. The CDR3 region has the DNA TGTGCCAGCAGTGAAGCCATTGGGGCTTCGGGCACTGAAGCTTTCTTT.

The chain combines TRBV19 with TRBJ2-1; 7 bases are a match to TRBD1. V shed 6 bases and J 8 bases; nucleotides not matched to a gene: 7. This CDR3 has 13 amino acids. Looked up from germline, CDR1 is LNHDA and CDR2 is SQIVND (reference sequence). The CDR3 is CASSLTGLDEQFF. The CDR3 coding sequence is TGTGCCAGTAGCCTGACAGGGCTGGATGAGCAGTTCTTC.

CDR3 protein: CASSPPGGQGASRNTEAFF. In DNA, the CDR3 is TGTGCCAGCTCACCACCGGGGGGACAGGGGGCATCACGGAACACTGAAGCTTTCTTT. The chain recombines TRBV18 with TRBJ1-1; 12 nucleotides align to TRBD1. The ends lost 0 bases at V and 1 base at J; junction bases unmatched: 9. The germline V gene encodes CDR1 KGHSH and CDR2 LQKENI. The CDR3 covers 19 residues.

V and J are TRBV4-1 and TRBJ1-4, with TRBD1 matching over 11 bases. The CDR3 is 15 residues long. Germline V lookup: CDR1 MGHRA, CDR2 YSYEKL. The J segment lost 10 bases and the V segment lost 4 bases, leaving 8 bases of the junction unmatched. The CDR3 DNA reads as TGCGCCAGCAGCCTTGGGGACAGGGGGGAGGGAAAACTGTTTTTT. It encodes CASSLGDRGEGKLFF.

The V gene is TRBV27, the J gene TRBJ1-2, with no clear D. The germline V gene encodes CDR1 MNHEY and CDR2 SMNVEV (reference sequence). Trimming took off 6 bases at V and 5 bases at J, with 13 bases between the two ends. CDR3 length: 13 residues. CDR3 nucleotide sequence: TGTGCCAGCAGCCTCCGGGGAAGATATGGCTACACCTTC. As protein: CASSLRGRYGYTF.

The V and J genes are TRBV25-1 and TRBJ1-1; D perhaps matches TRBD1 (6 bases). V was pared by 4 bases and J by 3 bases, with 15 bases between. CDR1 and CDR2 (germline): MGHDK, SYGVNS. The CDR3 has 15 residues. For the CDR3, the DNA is TGTGCCAGCAGTGGACAAAACAGGGTGCACACTGAAGCTTTCTTT. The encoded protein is CASSGQNRVHTEAFF.

CDR3 loop: CASSPQRRGLSGANVLTF. The CDR3 nucleotides are TGTGCCAGCAGCCCCCAACGCCGGGGACTATCTGGGGCCAACGTCCTGACTTTC. The chain has TRBV7-8 and TRBJ2-6; 7 bases match TRBD2. Losses at the gene ends were 5 bases for V and 1 base for J; bases not matched to a gene: 11. This CDR3 comprises 18 residues. Germline V gene lookup returns CDR1 SGHVS and CDR2 FQNEAQ.

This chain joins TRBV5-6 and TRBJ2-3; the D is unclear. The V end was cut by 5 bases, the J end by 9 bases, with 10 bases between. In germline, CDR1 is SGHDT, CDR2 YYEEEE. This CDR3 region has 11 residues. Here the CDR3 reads CASRRSRTQYF. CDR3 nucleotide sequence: TGTGCCAGCAGGCGGAGCCGGACGCAGTATTTT.

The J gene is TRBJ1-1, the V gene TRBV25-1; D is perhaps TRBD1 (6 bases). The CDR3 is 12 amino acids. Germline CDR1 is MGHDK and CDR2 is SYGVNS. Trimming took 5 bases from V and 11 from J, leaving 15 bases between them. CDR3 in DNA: TGTGCCAGCAGTCGTTTACAGGGTTGGGCTTTCTTT. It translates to CASSRLQGWAFF. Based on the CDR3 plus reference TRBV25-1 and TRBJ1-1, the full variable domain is EADIYQTPRYLVIGTGKKITLECSQTMGHDKMYWYQQDPGMELHLIHYSYGVNSTEKGDLSSESTVSRIRTEHFPLTLESARPSHTSQYLCASSRLQGWAFFGQGTRLTVV.

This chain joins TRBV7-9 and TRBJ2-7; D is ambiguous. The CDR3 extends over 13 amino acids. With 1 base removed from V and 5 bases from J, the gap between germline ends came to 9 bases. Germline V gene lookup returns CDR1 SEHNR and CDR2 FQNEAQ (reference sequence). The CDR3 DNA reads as TGTGCCAGCAGCTTAGGCGGAAGGAACGAGCAGTACTTC. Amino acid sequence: CASSLGGRNEQYF.

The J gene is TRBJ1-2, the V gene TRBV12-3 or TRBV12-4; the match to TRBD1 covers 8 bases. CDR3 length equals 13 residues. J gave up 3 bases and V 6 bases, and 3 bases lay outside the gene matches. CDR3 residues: CASSAGGDYGYTF. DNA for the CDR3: TGTGCCAGCAGCGCAGGGGGCGACTATGGCTACACCTTC.

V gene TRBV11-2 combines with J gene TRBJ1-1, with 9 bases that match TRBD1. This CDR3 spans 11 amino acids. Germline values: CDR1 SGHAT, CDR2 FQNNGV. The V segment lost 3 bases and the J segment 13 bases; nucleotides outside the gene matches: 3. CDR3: CASSLGQGLFF. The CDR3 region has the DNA TGTGCCAGCAGCTTGGGACAGGGCCTTTTCTTT.